The 9 T cell receptor beta chains listed next were all sequenced from one sample in a study of blood T cell repertoires in COVID-19. Profiling relied on immunoSEQ multiplex PCR, and the TCRdb table lists in-frame clones only, not all of them. Among more than 140,000 clones listed, 80% to 90% were seen once. Sample: peripheral blood. The receptors come from a woman aged 50 to 60 in a cohort sampled during active or convalescent COVID-19.

The chain combines TRBV9 with TRBJ2-7; D may be TRBD1 (6 bases). Trimming left V 0 bases short and J 1 base short, with 11 bases between. The germline gives CDR1 SGDLS, CDR2 YYNGEE. CDR3 length equals 15 residues. CDR3 DNA: TGTGCCAGCAGCGTAGGGGACACAGAATCCTACGAGCAGTACTTC. It encodes CASSVGDTESYEQYF.

This clone occurred once. This CDR3 reads CASSLGQGNEQFF. CDR3 nucleotide sequence: TGTGCCAGCAGCTTGGGACAGGGAAATGAGCAGTTCTTC. The V call is TRBV7-2, the J call TRBJ2-1; 9 positions match TRBD1. J gave up 7 bases and V 3 bases, and 1 base lay outside the gene matches. The germline V gene encodes CDR1 SGHTA and CDR2 FQGNSA. CDR3 length: 13 residues.

This clone was found once. The chain is built from TRBV4-1 and TRBJ1-2; D possibly corresponds to TRBD1 (5 bases). CDR1 and CDR2 (germline): MGHRA, YSYEKL. There are 15 residues in the CDR3. V was pared by 4 bases and J by 3 bases, with 15 bases between. The CDR3 bases are TGCGCCAGCAGCCCTACCCCCGGGGGGGACTATGGCTACACCTTC. Its translation: CASSPTPGGDYGYTF.

The gene calls are TRBV12-3 or TRBV12-4 and TRBJ1-1, with D possibly TRBD1 on 5 matching bases. The length of the CDR3 is 12 residues. Trimming cost V 4 bases and J 8 bases, with 11 bases left between them. The CDR3 DNA sequence: TGTGCCAGCAGTTGGACAAGGGTAGAAGCTTTCTTT. Its translation is CASSWTRVEAFF.

The chain employs TRBV5-1 and TRBJ2-1; 8 nucleotides line up with TRBD2. Germline CDR1 is SGHRS and CDR2 is YFSETQ. This CDR3 comprises 13 residues. The V and J ends lost 3 bases and 7 bases, in that order; junction bases with no gene match: 3. The CDR3 DNA reads TGCGCCAGCAGCTCCAGCGGGGGAAATGAGCAGTTCTTC. Translation gives CASSSSGGNEQFF.

The chain has TRBV27 and TRBJ1-2; possibly TRBD1 for D (6 bases). Germline CDR1 and CDR2: MNHEY and SMNVEV (reference sequence). The CDR3 is made up of 13 amino acids. The V end lost 3 bases, the J end lost 8 bases, and 13 bases lay between the germline ends. The CDR3: CASSFQGLRGYTF. The CDR3 coding sequence is TGTGCCAGCAGTTTCCAGGGGTTGCGCGGCTACACCTTC.

This clone was counted a single time. The V and J genes are TRBV30 and TRBJ2-7; D may be TRBD2 (6 bases). V lost 0 bases and J lost 7, with 16 bases in between. Germline values: CDR1 GTSNPN, CDR2 SVGIG (reference sequence). The CDR3 is made up of 14 amino acids. Here the CDR3 DNA reads TGTGCCTGGAGTGTACGGGGAGGACGTAGGGAGCAGTACTTC. It specifies CAWSVRGGRREQYF. The full variable domain, its missing parts supplied by reference TRBV30 and TRBJ2-7, is SQTIHQWPATLVQPVGSPLSLECTVEGTSNPNLYWYRQAAGRGLQLLFYSVGIGQISSEVPQNLSASRPQDRQFILSSKKLLLSDSGFYLCAWSVRGGRREQYFGPGTRLTVT.

V is TRBV19 and J is TRBJ1-2, with TRBD1 matching 7 bases. Losses at the gene ends were 7 bases for V and 4 bases for J; bases not matched to a gene: 9. The CDR3 is 14 amino acids. CDR1 is LNHDA, CDR2 SQIVND, per germline (reference sequence). CDR3 sequence (DNA): TGTGCCAGTAAACCCTCCCGGGACAGCTATGGCTACACCTTC. It encodes CASKPSRDSYGYTF.

The chain employs TRBV28 and TRBJ1-5; no clear D. The CDR3 loop spans 10 amino acids. V was pared by 5 bases and J by 9 bases, with 5 bases between. The germline V gene has CDR1 MDHEN and CDR2 SYDVKM. The CDR3 protein is CASSLRPQHF. The CDR3 DNA sequence: TGTGCCAGCAGTCTCCGGCCCCAGCATTTT.